This T cell receptor (beta chain) emerged from a study of blood T cell repertoires in COVID-19. Study context: From the United States, Italy and Spain came samples of acute and convalescent COVID-19.

What the recovered Cohort 3 donors had was two negative PCRs, clearance, or symptom resolution. Germline V gene data show CDR1 as MDHEN and CDR2 as SYDVKM. This CDR3 region has 14 residues. V lost 7 bases to trimming and J lost 7 bases; unmatched junction nucleotides: 8. Study processing details: The assay estimated nucleated cells by amplifying reference gene primers. TCRdb keeps only in-frame clones here, not all; method: immunoSEQ multiplex PCR. For V, J and clone size, that table is used; D and trimming come from the DNA. The sample yields hundreds of thousands of clones, about nine tenths seen once.

This clonotype was sampled from a man between 40 and 49 years old who had recovered from COVID-19. The V gene is TRBV28, the J gene TRBJ1-5, with TRBD1 identical over 9 bases. The source material was PBMCs or T cells enriched from blood (not recorded which). The CDR3 DNA reads as TGTGCCAGCATGATACAGGGGGCTTGGCAGCCCCAGCATTTT. Translated, it gives CASMIQGAWQPQHF.